This entry lists 24 T cell receptor beta chains sequenced from one sample in a study of T-cell reconstitution after alpha-beta-depleted transplantation in children. TCRbeta library preparation incorporated unique molecular identifiers. Each CDR3 protein gets one entry after TCRdb re-called the PCR reads with MiXCR. In the table there are 450,000 to 700,000 distinct CDR3 sequences, over 20% of which are singletons. Specimen: PBMCs, collected before TCRalphabeta/CD19-depleted stem cell transplant. Receptor source: a boy younger than two with Wiskott-Aldrich syndrome, due to receive a stem cell transplant.

V is TRBV18 and J is TRBJ2-4; D possibly corresponds to TRBD2 (6 bases). CDR1 is KGHSH and CDR2 is LQKENI in the germline V gene. The CDR3 has 16 amino acids. The V gene lost 3 bases and the J gene lost 5 bases, with 17 bases spanning the gap. The CDR3 loop reads CASSPRRGYRENIQYF. The CDR3 DNA sequence: TGTGCCAGCTCACCCAGGAGGGGTTATAGGGAAAACATTCAGTACTTC.

This clonotype was recorded a few times. CDR3 bases: TGTGCCAGCAGTTTGTGGAGCGGGGCGAGCTCCTACGAGCAGTACTTC. It codes for CASSLWSGASSYEQYF. The chain combines TRBV12-3 or TRBV12-4 with TRBJ2-7, with 7 nucleotides matching TRBD2. The CDR3 runs to 16 residues. Trimming at V came to 3 bases and at J to 0 bases, leaving 8 bases not matched to a gene.

The J gene is TRBJ1-1, the V gene TRBV3-1, with a weak D call TRBD1 (6 bases). Germline-derived CDR1 and CDR2 are LGHDT and YNNKEL (reference sequence). Trimming cost V 4 bases and J 1 base, with 13 bases left between them. The CDR3 totals 15 residues. CDR3 nucleotides: TGTGCCAGCAGCCTACAGGGCCGGAGGAACACTGAAGCTTTCTTT. It encodes CASSLQGRRNTEAFF.

The rearrangement links TRBV4-1 to TRBJ1-1; D gene unclear. V gave up 1 base and J gave up 1 base, with 10 bases separating them. Germline assignment: CDR1 MGHRA and CDR2 YSYEKL. The length of the CDR3 is 15 residues. CDR3 nucleotides: TGCGCCAGCAGCCAAGTAGGCTTCCGGAACACTGAAGCTTTCTTT. It codes for CASSQVGFRNTEAFF.

The rearrangement links TRBV20-1 to TRBJ2-7, with D unresolved. CDR1 DFQATT and CDR2 SNEGSKA come from the germline V gene (reference sequence). V gave up 1 base and J gave up 0 bases, with 4 bases separating them. The CDR3 is 12 amino acids. The chain's CDR3 is CSARVPSYEQYF. The CDR3, as DNA: TGCAGTGCTAGAGTGCCCTCCTACGAGCAGTACTTC.

The chain combines TRBV25-1 with TRBJ2-3; D ambiguous. The CDR3 spans 14 residues. Germline V gene data show CDR1 as MGHDK and CDR2 as SYGVNS. V was shortened by 0 bases and J by 4 bases, with 8 bases between the two germline ends. This CDR3 is CASSEYHQADTQYF. In DNA, the CDR3 is TGTGCCAGCAGTGAATACCACCAAGCAGATACGCAGTATTTT.

The chain employs TRBV5-1 and TRBJ2-2; 7 bases line up with TRBD2. The CDR3 is made up of 17 amino acids. Trimming removed 0 bases from V and 0 bases from J; junction bases left unmatched: 5. Germline CDR1 SGHRS, CDR2 YFSETQ. The CDR3 sequence is CASSLASGGANTGELFF. The DNA for the CDR3 is TGCGCCAGCAGCTTGGCCTCGGGGGGTGCGAACACCGGGGAGCTGTTTTTT.

The chain joins TRBV5-1 to TRBJ2-3, with 9 positions matching TRBD1. Germline CDR1 and CDR2: SGHRS and YFSETQ. V was clipped by 3 bases and J by 1 base; unmatched bases: 6. The CDR3 has 16 residues. The CDR3 is CASSWGDRVGTDTQYF. In DNA form, the CDR3 reads TGCGCCAGCAGCTGGGGGGACAGGGTCGGCACAGATACGCAGTATTTT.

The J gene is TRBJ2-1, the V gene TRBV5-1; possible D gene TRBD1, 6 bases. This CDR3 has 15 residues. Per germline, CDR1 SGHRS and CDR2 YFSETQ. With 0 bases removed from V and 8 bases from J, the gap between germline ends came to 15 bases. The CDR3 DNA sequence: TGCGCCAGCAGCTTGGGGGGACAAAACTGGGATGAGCAGTTCTTC. Its protein is CASSLGGQNWDEQFF.

The chain employs TRBV11-2 and TRBJ2-1; no reliable D call. Trimming pared 5 bases from V and 1 base from J, leaving 9 bases between. The CDR3 has 14 residues. Germline V CDR1 and CDR2: SGHAT, FQNNGV. As DNA, the CDR3 is TGTGCCAGCAGCCCAGCGCGATCCTACAATGAGCAGTTCTTC. This sequence encodes CASSPARSYNEQFF.

The chain carries TRBV20-1 and TRBJ2-7; 7 bases are a match to TRBD2. Germline values: CDR1 DFQATT, CDR2 SNEGSKA (reference sequence). The length of the CDR3 is 12 residues. V shed 5 bases and J 2 bases; nucleotides not matched to a gene: 3. This CDR3 reads CSASLAPYEQYF. CDR3 in DNA: TGCAGTGCTTCACTAGCGCCCTACGAGCAGTACTTC.

The chain links TRBV5-1 to TRBJ2-3; possibly TRBD1 or TRBD2 for D (5 bases each). CDR1 is SGHRS, CDR2 YFSETQ, per germline. The ends were cut back, 0 bases at V and 3 bases at J, with 17 bases in the middle. CDR3 length equals 17 residues. DNA of the CDR3: TGCGCCAGCAGCTTGGCGGGGCGTTATCGAGGGACAGATACGCAGTATTTT. The encoded protein is CASSLAGRYRGTDTQYF.

V is TRBV6-1 and J is TRBJ1-6; D remains ambiguous. This CDR3 has 14 residues. V lost 9 bases and J lost 7, with 16 bases in between. Looked up from germline, CDR1 is MNHNS and CDR2 is SASEGT. CDR3 coding DNA: TGTGCCAGTAGGCGAGGCCAGCAGAATTCACCCCTCCACTTT. Amino acid sequence: CASRRGQQNSPLHF.

This clonotype occurred a few times. The rearrangement links TRBV12-3 or TRBV12-4 to TRBJ1-2, with unresolved D. Trimming took off 3 bases at V and 4 bases at J, with 6 bases between the two ends. There are 12 residues in the CDR3. The CDR3 coding sequence is TGTGCCAGCAGTTTGGCGGTCTATGGCTACACCTTC. Its protein product is CASSLAVYGYTF.

The CDR3 reads CASSRIYRGRENSYEAFF. CDR3 coding DNA: TGCGCCAGCAGCCGAATTTACAGGGGGCGCGAGAATTCTTATGAAGCTTTCTTT. The chain employs TRBV4-1 and TRBJ1-1; TRBD1 matches 9 bases. Looked up from germline, CDR1 is MGHRA and CDR2 is YSYEKL. Unmatched junction bases numbered 19, after V lost 4 bases and J lost 7 bases. The CDR3 has 18 amino acids.

This clonotype was seen a handful of times. The rearrangement links TRBV10-3 to TRBJ1-2; 8 nucleotides agree with TRBD1. Germline assignment: CDR1 ENHRY and CDR2 SYGVKD. The CDR3 sequence is 13 residues long. Losses at the gene ends were 3 bases for V and 4 bases for J; bases not matched to a gene: 1. The CDR3 here is CAISDGQGYGYTF. CDR3 DNA sequence: TGTGCCATCAGTGACGGACAGGGCTATGGCTACACCTTC.

V and J are TRBV29-1 and TRBJ2-5; 7 bases match TRBD2. Germline V CDR1 and CDR2: SQVTM, ANQGSEA. V lost 4 bases and J lost 1; bases outside the gene matches: 3. CDR3 length: 13 residues. This CDR3 is CSVGEGTQETQYF. The CDR3 coding sequence is TGCAGCGTTGGGGAGGGCACCCAAGAGACCCAGTACTTC.

This clonotype was counted between two and nine times. This chain uses TRBV21-1 with TRBJ1-5; the table names TRBD1, a call not compared with the DNA. TRBV21-1 is a pseudogene segment. The CDR3 sequence is 15 residues long. The CDR3 DNA is TGTGCCAGCAGCGCAGGACAGGGCCGCAATCAGCCCCAGCATTTT. This gives the protein CASSAGQGRNQPQHF.

The CDR3 coding sequence is TGTGCCACCAGTGACCACAGGGTATCTAATCAGCCCCAGCATTTT. Translating gives CATSDHRVSNQPQHF. The genes are TRBV24-1 and TRBJ1-5, with a possible D match to TRBD1 (6 bases). The CDR3 has 15 residues. V lost 4 bases and J 4 bases, leaving 13 bases between the germline ends. Germline V lookup: CDR1 KGHDR, CDR2 SFDVKD.

The V call is TRBV15, the J call TRBJ1-2, with D unclear. Germline V gene sequence: CDR1 LNHNV, CDR2 YYDKDF (reference sequence). The V end lost 1 base, the J end lost 3 bases, and 9 bases lay between the germline ends. The CDR3 is 14 residues long. The CDR3 sequence is CATSRGLRYYGYTF. CDR3 coding DNA: TGTGCCACCAGCAGAGGGTTAAGATACTATGGCTACACCTTC.

This clonotype was counted only a few times. The chain recombines TRBV6-2 or TRBV6-3 with TRBJ2-3, with 7 bases that match TRBD1. This CDR3 comprises 17 residues. The germline V gene has CDR1 MNHEY and CDR2 SVGEGT. V gave up 3 bases and J gave up 0 bases; unmatched junction bases: 9. The CDR3 loop reads CASSYGFRTGSTDTQYF. In DNA form, the CDR3 reads TGTGCCAGCAGTTATGGGTTTAGGACAGGAAGCACAGATACGCAGTATTTT.

V usage is TRBV11-2 and J usage is TRBJ2-5; 11 bases match TRBD1. The V segment lost 4 bases and the J segment 4 bases; nucleotides outside the gene matches: 5. The CDR3 sequence is 15 residues long. Germline loops: CDR1 SGHAT, CDR2 FQNNGV. CDR3 bases: TGTGCCAGCAGCTCATATGGACAGGGGGCAGAGACCCAGTACTTC. It specifies CASSSYGQGAETQYF.

This clonotype has just a few counts. The CDR3 coding sequence is TGTGCCAGCACCAGTTGGGACAGGGTAGACTATGGCTACACCTTC. Amino acids: CASTSWDRVDYGYTF. The V call is TRBV6-1, the J call TRBJ1-2; 9 nucleotides line up with TRBD1. Per the germline V gene, CDR1 is MNHNS and CDR2 is SASEGT. This CDR3 is built from 15 residues. Trimming at V came to 7 bases and at J to 3 bases, leaving 9 bases not matched to a gene.

The chain uses TRBV7-9 and TRBJ2-1; 7 bases are shared with TRBD1. The germline V gene has CDR1 SEHNR and CDR2 FQNEAQ (reference sequence). This CDR3 comprises 16 residues. Trimming took 3 bases from V and 7 from J; bases not matched to a gene: 12. CDR3 sequence (DNA): TGTGCCAGCAGCTTCCGACAGGGAACGGTAGGGAATGAGCAGTTCTTC. Its protein product is CASSFRQGTVGNEQFF.